This paragraph reports one T cell receptor (beta chain). The antigen remains undetermined. This entry belongs to a study of cytotoxic CD8 clonotypes in ibrutinib-treated CLL. Study summary: Overall, about 25 responses were partial and 2 complete; following median about 70 months, 14 patients stayed remitted and around twelve progressed. Response samples were obtained once patients had received a median about 12 months of treatment, range 6 to 36.

Targeted sequencing depth ranged from 1 in 200,000 to 1 in 1 million T cells. Sequencing was performed with immunoSEQ multiplex PCR; in TCRdb, only in-frame clones are kept and a portion is missing. The table has roughly 150,000 clones, 81% seen once. The study, taken as a whole, reports: For progressing versus sustained-remission patients, sampling times were not the same.

Material: PBMCs, obtained after 12 months of ibrutinib treatment. The TCR sequence derives from a human donor with chronic lymphocytic leukemia.

CDR3 sequence: CASSPAKGTSSNYEQYF. The CDR3 DNA is TGTGCCAGCAGCCCCGCAAAAGGGACTAGCTCAAATTACGAGCAGTACTTC. The V call is TRBV9, the J call TRBJ2-7; 9 bases are a match to TRBD2. The V gene's germline CDR1 is SGDLS and CDR2 YYNGEE. Trimming took 4 bases from V and 4 from J; bases not matched to a gene: 15. The CDR3 is 17 residues long.